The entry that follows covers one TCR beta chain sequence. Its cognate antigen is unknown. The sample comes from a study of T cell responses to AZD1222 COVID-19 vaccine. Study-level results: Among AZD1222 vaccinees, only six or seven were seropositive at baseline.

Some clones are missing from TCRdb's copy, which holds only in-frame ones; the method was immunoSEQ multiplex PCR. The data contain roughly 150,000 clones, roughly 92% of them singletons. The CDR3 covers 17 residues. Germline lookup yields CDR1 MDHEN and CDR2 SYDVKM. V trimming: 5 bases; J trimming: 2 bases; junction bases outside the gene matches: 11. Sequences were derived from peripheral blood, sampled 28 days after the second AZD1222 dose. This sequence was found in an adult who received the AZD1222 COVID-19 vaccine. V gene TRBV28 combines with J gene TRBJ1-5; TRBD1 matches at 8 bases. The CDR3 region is CASSVQGAGSGNQPQHF. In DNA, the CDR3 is TGTGCCAGCAGTGTGCAGGGGGCTGGCTCGGGCAATCAGCCCCAGCATTTT. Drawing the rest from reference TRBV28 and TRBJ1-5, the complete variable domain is DVKVTQSSRYLVKRTGEKVFLECVQDMDHENMFWYRQDPGLGLRLIYFSYDVKMKEKGDIPEGYSVSREKKERFSLILESASTNQTSMYLCASSVQGAGSGNQPQHFGDGTRLSIL.